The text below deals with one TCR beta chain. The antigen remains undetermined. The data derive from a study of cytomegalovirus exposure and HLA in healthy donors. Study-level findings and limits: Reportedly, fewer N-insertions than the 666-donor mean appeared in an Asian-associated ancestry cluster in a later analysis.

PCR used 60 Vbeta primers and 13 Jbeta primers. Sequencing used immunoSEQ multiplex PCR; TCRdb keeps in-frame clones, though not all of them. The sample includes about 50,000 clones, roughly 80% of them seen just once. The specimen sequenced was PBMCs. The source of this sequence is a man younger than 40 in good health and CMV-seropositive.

CDR3 amino acids: CASSPREDRFYEQYF. For the CDR3, the DNA is TGTGCCAGCTCACCTAGGGAGGACAGGTTCTACGAGCAGTACTTC. The genes are TRBV18 and TRBJ2-7; maybe TRBD1 (7 bases). Trimming took off 3 bases at V and 3 bases at J, with 15 bases between the two ends. This CDR3 is built from 15 residues. Germline values: CDR1 KGHSH, CDR2 LQKENI.